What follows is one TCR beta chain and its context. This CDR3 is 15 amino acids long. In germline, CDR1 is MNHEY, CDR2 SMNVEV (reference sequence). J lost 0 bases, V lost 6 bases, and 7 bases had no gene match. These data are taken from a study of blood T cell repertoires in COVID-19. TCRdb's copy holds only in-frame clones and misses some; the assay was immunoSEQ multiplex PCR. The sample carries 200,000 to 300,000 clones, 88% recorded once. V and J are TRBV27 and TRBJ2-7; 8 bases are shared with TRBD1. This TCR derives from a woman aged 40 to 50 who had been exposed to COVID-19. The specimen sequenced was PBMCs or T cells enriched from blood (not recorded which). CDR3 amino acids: CASSGGQVPSYEQYF. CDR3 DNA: TGTGCCAGCAGCGGGGGACAGGTCCCCTCCTACGAGCAGTACTTC.